This T cell receptor beta chain was observed in a study of T cell repertoires in aging, cancer and after chemotherapy. Across the whole study: Clear clonal overlap appeared across healthy donor samples taken over several months to years.

TCR beta rearrangements were amplified from peripheral blood genomic DNA. Germline CDR1 and CDR2: SGHDT and YYEEEE. This CDR3 has 15 residues. V lost 0 bases and J 4 bases, leaving 13 bases between the germline ends. Multiplex touch-down PCR with TRB-A/B primers amplified rearranged V-D-J TRB sequences. TCRdb analysed the multiplex PCR reads with MiXCR anew, one entry per CDR3 protein. Seen here are around 17,000 distinct CDR3 sequences, around half observed once, and the top ten hold more than 9%. The sequenced sample was blood. This rearrangement joins TRBV5-6 to TRBJ1-1; D remains unclear. This TCR was recovered from a human donor in good health. The CDR3 loop is CASSLDVDYGTEAFF. CDR3 DNA: TGTGCCAGCAGCTTGGATGTGGATTACGGCACTGAAGCTTTCTTT.